This T cell receptor (beta chain) is from a study of CD8 T cells in ankylosing spondylitis. Trimming removed 7 bases at V and 5 bases at J, with 8 bases between. Per the germline V gene, CDR1 is SQVTM and CDR2 is ANQGSEA. This CDR3 spans 11 amino acids. Using its own MiXCR run on the 5' RACE reads, TCRdb lists one record per CDR3 protein. The sample lists 200,000 to 250,000 distinct CDR3 sequences, 6% to 8.5% occurring once. Findings and limits, study-wide: Among TCR beta sequences, a motif of under ten highly homologous variants appeared characteristic of ankylosing spondylitis blood. Matched ankylosing spondylitis synovial fluid reportedly showed significant enrichment of disease-linked clones.

At least ten counts were recorded for this clonotype. Its antigen remains unknown. The TCR was taken from a male donor with ankylosing spondylitis. Material: blood, either unsorted or a sorted T cell fraction (not recorded which). The chain is built from TRBV29-1 and TRBJ2-2, with D uncertain. CDR3 coding DNA: TGCAGCGGCAGATGGACCGGGGAGCTGTTTTTT. It codes for CSGRWTGELFF.